These 10 T cell receptor beta chains were all obtained from the same sample, sequenced in a study of CD8 T cells in ankylosing spondylitis. Study-level results: The study identified a TCR beta motif of several highly homologous variants that appeared characteristic of ankylosing spondylitis blood.

TCRdb analysed the 5' RACE reads with MiXCR anew, one entry per CDR3 protein. The sample lists 500,000 or so distinct CDR3 sequences, under 5.5% occurring once. No antigen is known for these receptors. Sequenced: blood, either unsorted or a sorted T cell fraction (not recorded which). The receptor source for this set is a male donor with ankylosing spondylitis.

The chain combines TRBV12-3 or TRBV12-4 with TRBJ2-7; 10 bases are a match to TRBD2. This CDR3 region has 14 residues. V lost 1 base, J lost 6 bases, and 3 bases stayed unmatched. This CDR3 reads CASSLGLAGFEQYF. CDR3 DNA: TGTGCCAGCAGTTTAGGACTAGCGGGTTTCGAGCAGTACTTC.

This clonotype was seen at least ten times. This rearrangement joins TRBV5-1 to TRBJ2-2; maybe TRBD2 (6 bases). This CDR3 contains 13 residues. From germline, CDR1 is SGHRS and CDR2 YFSETQ. Trimming removed 5 bases at V and 8 bases at J, with 13 bases between. The CDR3 reads CASRLASTGELFF. In nucleotides, the CDR3 is TGCGCCAGCAGACTAGCTAGCACAGGGGAGCTGTTTTTT.

This clonotype was counted ten times or more. This chain joins TRBV5-1 and TRBJ1-2; D possibly corresponds to TRBD1 (6 bases). Trimming stripped 4 bases from V and 0 bases from J, with 13 bases between. Germline loops: CDR1 SGHRS, CDR2 YFSETQ. The CDR3 is 15 residues long. The CDR3 sequence: CASSLDSLTNYGYTF. The DNA of the CDR3 is TGCGCCAGCAGCCTGGACAGCCTTACTAACTATGGCTACACCTTC. The full variable domain, its missing parts supplied by reference TRBV5-1 and TRBJ1-2, is KAGVTQTPRYLIKTRGQQVTLSCSPISGHRSVSWYQQTPGQGLQFLFEYFSETQRNKGNFPGRFSGRQFSNSRSEMNVSTLELGDSALYLCASSLDSLTNYGYTFGSGTRLTVV.

V usage is TRBV27 and J usage is TRBJ2-7; D is perhaps TRBD2 (5 bases). The CDR3 totals 16 residues. Trimming left V 6 bases short and J 6 bases short, with 24 bases between. Germline V gene data show CDR1 as MNHEY and CDR2 as SMNVEV (reference sequence). The CDR3 nucleotides read TGTGCCAGCAGCCGCCCCCCGCGGCGTAGAGGGCTCGAGCAGTACTTC. Amino acid sequence: CASSRPPRRRGLEQYF.

In this sample, this clonotype turned up many times. The V call is TRBV29-1, the J call TRBJ1-1; D is perhaps TRBD1 (6 bases). V was pared by 5 bases and J by 1 base, with 20 bases between. Germline CDR1 and CDR2: SQVTM and ANQGSEA. The length of the CDR3 is 16 residues. The CDR3 sequence: CSVYTALGQKNTEAFF. For the CDR3, the DNA is TGCAGCGTTTATACGGCCTTAGGACAGAAGAACACTGAAGCTTTCTTT.

This clonotype appeared many times. The genes are TRBV24-1 and TRBJ1-1, with 8 bases matching TRBD1. This CDR3 spans 15 amino acids. Germline CDR1 reads KGHDR; CDR2 reads SFDVKD. The junction had 5 bases not matched to a gene; V was cut back by 3 bases and J by 3 bases. This CDR3 is CATSDASTGDTEAFF. Written as DNA, the CDR3 is TGTGCCACCAGTGATGCTTCGACAGGGGACACTGAAGCTTTCTTT.

This clonotype was detected ten times or more. The J gene is TRBJ2-7, the V gene TRBV6-2 or TRBV6-3; 7 nucleotides match TRBD2. V gave up 8 bases and J gave up 5 bases; unmatched junction bases: 12. The germline CDR1 and CDR2 sequences are MNHEY and SVGEGT. The CDR3 extends over 14 amino acids. CDR3 DNA sequence: TGTGCCAGCGCCCCCGGACTAGTATGGCACGAGCAGTACTTC. Translating gives CASAPGLVWHEQYF.

This clonotype showed up many times. The V gene is TRBV7-9, the J gene TRBJ1-5; D might be TRBD1 (5 bases). The V end was cut by 3 bases, the J end by 7 bases, with 10 bases between. The length of the CDR3 is 13 residues. Germline values: CDR1 SEHNR, CDR2 FQNEAQ (reference sequence). CDR3 amino acids: CASSFQGQQPQHF. DNA of the CDR3: TGTGCCAGCAGCTTTCAGGGCCAACAGCCCCAGCATTTT.

This clonotype was detected many times. The J gene is TRBJ1-6, the V gene TRBV6-1; D not certain. Trimming removed 6 bases from V and 11 bases from J, with 14 bases in between. CDR3 length: 13 amino acids. The germline gives CDR1 MNHNS, CDR2 SASEGT. CDR3 nucleotides: TGTGCCAGCAGCATAGGACCGGCGACACCCCTCCACTTT. The encoded protein is CASSIGPATPLHF.

This clonotype was detected ten times or more. In DNA, the CDR3 is TGTGCCAGCAGTTTCGGGACACAAAGAAAGCCCCAGCATTTT. Translation: CASSFGTQRKPQHF. The chain combines TRBV12-3 or TRBV12-4 with TRBJ1-5; weak D call: TRBD1 (6 bases). Trimming took off 3 bases at V and 8 bases at J, with 14 bases between the two ends. The CDR3 spans 14 residues.